The clone carrying this T cell receptor (beta chain) has a handful of counts. As processed by the authors: Amplification from reference gene primers served as the basis for estimated nucleated cell counts. The protocol was immunoSEQ multiplex PCR, while the TCRdb copy is restricted to in-frame clones and leaves out a portion. That table furnishes V, J and clone size, whereas the DNA furnished D and trimming. The data contain 30,000 to 45,000 clones, about three quarters of them singletons. The record originates from a study of blood T cell repertoires in COVID-19. Study in general: Italy, Spain and the United States were the sources of the convalescent and acute COVID-19 samples. The cDNA or gDNA used as material had been derived from T cells, B-cell-depleted T cells, or PBMCs.

V lost 3 bases to trimming and J lost 7 bases; unmatched junction nucleotides: 8. CDR1 SGHRS and CDR2 YFSETQ come from the germline V gene. The CDR3 contains 14 residues. The chain has TRBV5-1 and TRBJ2-7; TRBD1 aligns across 9 bases. This sequence was found in a man between 60 and 70 years old with acute or convalescent COVID-19. Sequenced: peripheral blood. CDR3 region: CASSWTGDVLEQYF. The CDR3 DNA is TGCGCCAGCAGCTGGACAGGGGATGTTCTAGAGCAGTACTTC.